The 29 T cell receptor beta chains below all came from one sample that was sequenced in a study of shared clonotypes between healthy human individuals (TCRdb year 2020). Receptor libraries were prepared by the immunoSEQ multiplex PCR assay. TCRdb limited this immuneACCESS table to in-frame rearrangements with V and J called. A share of clones is missing; checked studies link under half to unresolved V genes, and the rest is unexplained. The sample profile shows around 2.3 million clones; approximately 94% of them were found once. Of the sample, around 0.13% falls within the top ten clones. Specimen: naive CD4+ T cells sorted from blood. What this sample's cell subset or site label stands for: CD45RA+ positively selected. Receptor source: a man younger than 35 in good health.

The J gene is TRBJ1-1, the V gene TRBV30; the D gene is possibly TRBD1 (6 bases). The CDR3 has 16 amino acids. Deletions cut 6 bases from V and 0 bases from J, with 20 bases between. CDR1 and CDR2 (germline): GTSNPN, SVGIG (reference sequence). The CDR3 loop reads CACERGAAAMNTEAFF. The CDR3 region has the DNA TGTGCCTGCGAGCGGGGGGCAGCCGCCATGAACACTGAAGCTTTCTTT.

This chain links TRBV10-3 with TRBJ2-1, with 7 bases matching TRBD1. CDR3 size: 15 residues. Germline V gene data show CDR1 as ENHRY and CDR2 as SYGVKD. With 6 bases clipped from V and 1 base from J, the junction kept 6 bases outside the gene matches. The CDR3 DNA is TGTGCCATCAGACAGGGGATGGGATCCTACAATGAGCAGTTCTTC. Translation gives CAIRQGMGSYNEQFF.

V usage is TRBV19 and J usage is TRBJ2-2; D gene uncertain. Germline lookup yields CDR1 LNHDA and CDR2 SQIVND (reference sequence). The ends were cut back, 4 bases at V and 5 bases at J, with 11 bases in the middle. The CDR3 runs to 14 residues. The CDR3: CASSKVRMTGELFF. The CDR3 coding sequence is TGTGCCAGTAGTAAAGTGCGGATGACCGGGGAGCTGTTTTTT.

This clone has just a few counts. The chain has TRBV19 and TRBJ1-4; TRBD1 matches at 8 bases. CDR3 length: 14 amino acids. The trim removed 3 bases at V and 7 bases at J, leaving 4 bases unmatched. Germline CDR1 reads LNHDA; CDR2 reads SQIVND (reference sequence). CDR3 in amino acids: CASSIRTGSEKLFF. In DNA, the CDR3 is TGTGCCAGTAGTATCCGGACAGGGAGTGAAAAACTGTTTTTT.

The CDR3, as DNA: TGTGCCATCAGTTTTACCGGGACTAGCGGGGAGGTCCGCACAGATACGCAGTATTTT. Amino acid sequence: CAISFTGTSGEVRTDTQYF. The chain couples TRBV10-3 to TRBJ2-3; 13 bases agree with TRBD2. With V trimmed by 5 bases and J by 1 base, 12 bases remained unmatched. The CDR3 sequence is 19 residues long. Germline CDR1 ENHRY, CDR2 SYGVKD.

The chain uses TRBV5-5 and TRBJ1-5; D might be TRBD1 (6 bases). This CDR3 contains 13 residues. The germline gives CDR1 SGHKS, CDR2 YYEKEE (reference sequence). V was pared by 4 bases and J by 5 bases, with 10 bases between. In DNA form, the CDR3 reads TGTGCCAGCAGCAGGGACACCGATCAGCCCCAGCATTTT. Amino acid sequence: CASSRDTDQPQHF.

This clone was recorded a few times. The chain is built from TRBV2 and TRBJ2-3; possible D gene TRBD2, 6 bases. With 7 bases removed from V and 5 bases from J, the gap between germline ends came to 10 bases. The CDR3 totals 12 residues. Germline CDR1 is SNHLY and CDR2 is FYNNEI. The CDR3, as DNA: TGTGCCAGCAACCCCGGGGGAGATACGCAGTATTTT. The encoded protein is CASNPGGDTQYF.

The chain couples TRBV2 to TRBJ1-5; D gene uncertain. Trimming took off 6 bases at V and 1 base at J, with 10 bases between the two ends. The CDR3 runs to 14 residues. Germline lookup yields CDR1 SNHLY and CDR2 FYNNEI. CDR3 sequence reads: CASRGSVSNQPQHF. CDR3 DNA sequence: TGTGCCAGCAGAGGCAGCGTCAGCAATCAGCCCCAGCATTTT.

This clone was seen only a few times. The J gene is TRBJ2-2, the V gene TRBV5-1, with no clear D. This CDR3 is 12 amino acids long. Germline V gives CDR1 SGHRS, CDR2 YFSETQ. The V gene lost 0 bases and the J gene lost 6 bases, with 3 bases spanning the gap. CDR3 bases: TGCGCCAGCAGCTTGGACGCCGGGGAGCTGTTTTTT. Protein: CASSLDAGELFF.

This sequence joins TRBV5-8 and TRBJ1-1; no reliable D call. Germline V gene data show CDR1 as SGHTS and CDR2 as YDEGEE. V was pared by 1 base and J by 1 base, with 8 bases between. The CDR3 loop spans 14 amino acids. The CDR3 protein is CASSLTATNTEAFF. In nucleotides, the CDR3 is TGTGCCAGCAGCTTGACAGCAACGAACACTGAAGCTTTCTTT.

The V and J genes are TRBV2 and TRBJ2-3, with 10 nucleotides matching TRBD2. Looked up from germline, CDR1 is SNHLY and CDR2 is FYNNEI. After removal of 6 bases from V and 1 base from J, the junction contained 1 base not matched to a gene. The CDR3 is made up of 14 amino acids. This CDR3 is CASRGTSGTDTQYF. The CDR3 coding sequence is TGTGCCAGCAGGGGGACTAGCGGCACAGATACGCAGTATTTT.

The V gene is TRBV30, the J gene TRBJ2-7; no firm D call. Germline CDR1 reads GTSNPN; CDR2 reads SVGIG (reference sequence). V lost 1 base to trimming and J lost 2 bases, with 6 bases between them. The CDR3 covers 12 residues. Here the CDR3 reads CAWSDSAYEQYF. For the CDR3, the DNA is TGTGCCTGGAGTGACAGCGCCTACGAGCAGTACTTC.

The chain has TRBV18 and TRBJ2-7; D gene uncertain. CDR3 size: 12 residues. Germline V lookup: CDR1 KGHSH, CDR2 LQKENI. The germline V and J ends were trimmed by 1 base and 6 bases, with 7 bases remaining between them. CDR3 loop: CASSPRVSEQYF. DNA for the CDR3: TGTGCCAGCTCACCACGAGTTTCCGAGCAGTACTTC.

The chain couples TRBV7-9 to TRBJ2-4; no clear D gene. Germline CDR1 reads SEHNR; CDR2 reads FQNEAQ (reference sequence). Trimming stripped 0 bases from V and 6 bases from J, with 9 bases between. The CDR3 runs to 14 residues. CDR3 in amino acids: CASSLAAATNIQYF. For the CDR3, the DNA is TGTGCCAGCAGCTTAGCGGCAGCGACAAACATTCAGTACTTC.

The genes are TRBV25-1 and TRBJ2-7; unclear D gene. Trimming removed 4 bases at V and 2 bases at J, with 15 bases between. CDR1 and CDR2 from the germline V gene are MGHDK and SYGVNS. The CDR3 is 15 amino acids. This CDR3 reads CASSANDRRTYEQYF. The CDR3 region has the DNA TGTGCCAGCAGTGCCAACGACCGGCGGACCTACGAGCAGTACTTC.

The rearrangement uses TRBV30 and TRBJ1-1, with a weak D call TRBD1 (6 bases). Trimming took off 0 bases at V and 1 base at J, with 15 bases between the two ends. CDR3 length equals 16 residues. Looked up from germline, CDR1 is GTSNPN and CDR2 is SVGIG (reference sequence). CDR3 region: CAWSVLWGRTNTEAFF. CDR3 in DNA: TGTGCCTGGAGTGTCTTGTGGGGGCGGACGAACACTGAAGCTTTCTTT.

The chain joins TRBV7-2 to TRBJ1-2, with TRBD1 identical over 10 bases. This CDR3 contains 14 residues. V trimming: 4 bases; J trimming: 8 bases; junction bases outside the gene matches: 7. Germline CDR1 reads SGHTA; CDR2 reads FQGNSA. The CDR3 DNA is TGTGCCAGCAGCTCAAGACAGGGGGCCGGGGGCTACACCTTC. Translation gives CASSSRQGAGGYTF.

This chain connects TRBV19 to TRBJ1-2; D gene uncertain. V dropped 3 bases and J dropped 2 bases, with 10 bases sitting between them. The CDR3 runs 14 residues. Germline CDR1 reads LNHDA; CDR2 reads SQIVND (reference sequence). CDR3 nucleotides: TGTGCCAGTAGTATTTCCAGCGCGAACTATGGCTACACCTTC. It specifies CASSISSANYGYTF.

The J gene is TRBJ2-7, the V gene TRBV15, with no clear D. With 5 bases removed from V and 3 bases from J, the gap between germline ends came to 8 bases. This CDR3 has 12 residues. Germline CDR1 LNHNV, CDR2 YYDKDF (reference sequence). The CDR3 here is CATSGGGYEQYF. CDR3 nucleotides: TGTGCCACCAGCGGCGGTGGCTACGAGCAGTACTTC.

This chain joins TRBV6-5 and TRBJ1-3; no reliable D call. CDR3 length equals 15 residues. Trimming removed 4 bases from V and 0 bases from J, with 10 bases in between. The V gene's germline CDR1 is MNHEY and CDR2 SVGAGI. The CDR3 loop reads CASSSPTSSGNTIYF. CDR3 coding DNA: TGTGCCAGCAGTTCCCCGACCAGCTCTGGAAACACCATATATTTT.

This rearrangement joins TRBV30 to TRBJ1-2, with D possibly TRBD1 on 5 matching bases. Germline V lookup: CDR1 GTSNPN, CDR2 SVGIG (reference sequence). CDR3 length equals 11 residues. The ends were cut back, 1 base at V and 10 bases at J, with 10 bases in the middle. The CDR3 coding sequence is TGTGCCTGGAGTGAGGGGTCCCTCTACACCTTC. As protein: CAWSEGSLYTF. Full variable domain (rest looked up from reference TRBV30 and TRBJ1-2): SQTIHQWPATLVQPVGSPLSLECTVEGTSNPNLYWYRQAAGRGLQLLFYSVGIGQISSEVPQNLSASRPQDRQFILSSKKLLLSDSGFYLCAWSEGSLYTFGSGTRLTVV.

CDR3: CAWSTSGGGLDTQYF. The CDR3 nucleotides read TGTGCCTGGAGTACTAGCGGGGGGGGTCTAGATACGCAGTATTTT. This sequence joins TRBV30 and TRBJ2-3; 13 positions agree with TRBD2. Looked up from germline, CDR1 is GTSNPN and CDR2 is SVGIG (reference sequence). The J segment lost 5 bases and the V segment lost 2 bases, leaving 4 bases of the junction unmatched. CDR3 length: 15 amino acids. Complete variable domain (other parts from reference TRBV30 and TRBJ2-3): SQTIHQWPATLVQPVGSPLSLECTVEGTSNPNLYWYRQAAGRGLQLLFYSVGIGQISSEVPQNLSASRPQDRQFILSSKKLLLSDSGFYLCAWSTSGGGLDTQYFGPGTRLTVL.

The chain couples TRBV7-9 to TRBJ1-4; D not certain. The CDR3 covers 13 residues. Between the trimmed V and J ends, which lost 6 bases and 8 bases, there was a span of 13 bases. Looked up from germline, CDR1 is SEHNR and CDR2 is FQNEAQ (reference sequence). The DNA for the CDR3 is TGTGCCAGCAGGCTGACTCCCGGGGAAAAACTGTTTTTT. Encoded protein: CASRLTPGEKLFF.

The CDR3 DNA is TGTGCCATCAGTGAGTCGGGGGGTATCTACGAGCAGTACTTC. Protein sequence: CAISESGGIYEQYF. The rearrangement uses TRBV10-3 and TRBJ2-7; D may be TRBD2 (6 bases). Germline CDR1 and CDR2: ENHRY and SYGVKD. The V end was cut by 0 bases, the J end by 3 bases, with 9 bases between. This CDR3 is 14 amino acids long.

The genes are TRBV5-4 and TRBJ1-1; TRBD1 matches 8 bases. The CDR3 has 13 residues. The ends lost 10 bases at V and 3 bases at J; junction bases unmatched: 8. Germline V lookup: CDR1 SGHNT, CDR2 YYREEE (reference sequence). The CDR3 DNA reads as TGTGCCGGGCCAGGGGGCGTTCACACTGAAGCTTTCTTT. Translating it yields CAGPGGVHTEAFF.

This clone was recorded only once. The V call is TRBV12-2, the J call TRBJ2-7. TRBV12-2 corresponds to a pseudogene. This CDR3 is built from 13 residues. CDR3 residues: CASRSEVGGEQYF. For the CDR3, the DNA is TGTGCAAGTCGCTCCGAGGTAGGGGGGGAGCAGTACTTC.

The genes are TRBV19 and TRBJ1-1, with unresolved D. The CDR3 sequence is 13 residues long. Germline V lookup: CDR1 LNHDA, CDR2 SQIVND (reference sequence). V lost 0 bases and J lost 10, with 12 bases in between. CDR3 coding DNA: TGTGCCAGTAGTATAGATCGGGTAGGGATAGCTTTCTTT. This gives the protein CASSIDRVGIAFF.

This CDR3 reads CASSSRRGSGELFF. The CDR3, as DNA: TGTGCCAGCAGTTCCCGTAGGGGGTCCGGGGAGCTGTTTTTT. The chain links TRBV6-5 to TRBJ2-2; D perhaps matches TRBD1 (6 bases). V was pared by 4 bases and J by 6 bases, with 12 bases between. The CDR3 sequence is 14 residues long. Germline CDR1 is MNHEY and CDR2 is SVGAGI.

As regards this clone: The junction and the germline gene differ at one end; a read error may be behind it. This sequence joins TRBV4-1 and TRBJ1-4, with 9 bases lining up with TRBD1. The CDR3 loop spans 17 amino acids. Germline loops: CDR1 MGHRA, CDR2 YSYEKL. In nucleotides, the CDR3 is TGCGCCAGCAACCAATTCGGACAGGGGATTGGTAATGAAAAACTGTTTTTT. It translates to CASNQFGQGIGNEKLFF.